The rows below give T cell receptor beta chains drawn from one sample of a study of T cells in tuberculosis. Repertoires were generated with immunoSEQ multiplex PCR, while TCRdb's copy carries only in-frame clones and drops some. The sample consists of more than 35,000 clones, 94% of them appearing once. Sequences were derived from PBMCs, sampled at tuberculosis diagnosis. Source of these receptors: an adult with tuberculosis. Both conserved end residues are part of each CDR3. The D gene is left open where the match is weak. Clone size appears in some rows only: once, few, many, or a class for an expanded clone.

cdr3_aa,cdr3_nt,clone_size,v_call,j_call,d_call
CASQGTRSYNSPLHF,TGTGCCAGTCAGGGGACCCGCTCCTATAATTCACCCCTCCACTTT,NA,TRBV19,TRBJ1-6,NA
CASSYQYMNTEAFF,TGTGCCAGCAGTTACCAGTACATGAACACTGAAGCTTTCTTT,NA,TRBV6-6,TRBJ1-1,NA
CSVGDSTNYGYTF,TGCAGCGTTGGGGACAGCACAAACTATGGCTACACCTTC,NA,TRBV29-1,TRBJ1-2,TRBD1
CASSLETGKGTEAFF,TGTGCCAGCAGCTTAGAAACCGGGAAGGGCACTGAAGCTTTCTTT,once,TRBV11-3,TRBJ1-1,NA
CATTSWTGSTDTQYF,TGTGCCACCACGAGCTGGACAGGGAGCACAGATACGCAGTATTTT,NA,TRBV15,TRBJ2-3,TRBD1
CSVLAGRNEQFF,TGCAGCGTTCTGGCAGGCCGTAATGAGCAGTTCTTC,NA,TRBV29-1,TRBJ2-1,NA
CASSLAGGPGELFF,TGTGCCAGCAGCTTAGCGGGGGGGCCCGGGGAGCTGTTTTTT,NA,TRBV7-2,TRBJ2-2,NA
CASTKRGNPGEAFF,TGTGCCAGCACTAAGCGGGGGAACCCTGGGGAAGCTTTCTTT,NA,TRBV2,TRBJ1-1,NA
CASSQNSRGGGLNNEQFF,TGCGCCAGCAGCCAAAATTCTCGAGGGGGTGGGTTAAACAATGAGCAGTTCTTC,NA,TRBV4-1,TRBJ2-1,NA
CASSQGGQGLYEQYF,TGCGCCAGCAGCCAAGGGGGACAGGGACTCTACGAGCAGTACTTC,NA,TRBV4-1,TRBJ2-7,TRBD1
CATSRKSGGAKNIQYF,TGTGCCACCAGCAGGAAGAGCGGGGGGGCCAAAAACATTCAGTACTTC,NA,TRBV15,TRBJ2-4,TRBD2
CASSQSYPGNTEAFF,TGCGCCAGCAGTCAATCTTATCCAGGAAACACTGAAGCTTTCTTT,NA,TRBV23-1,TRBJ1-1,NA
CSVEDREVWGDTQYF,TGCAGCGTAGAGGACAGGGAGGTCTGGGGAGATACGCAGTATTTT,NA,TRBV29-1,TRBJ2-3,TRBD1
CASSVGLPETQYF,TGTGCCAGCAGCGTAGGACTTCCGGAGACCCAGTACTTC,NA,TRBV9,TRBJ2-5,NA
CASSQVRNTEAFF,TGTGCCAGCAGCCAAGTGAGGAACACTGAAGCTTTCTTT,NA,TRBV7-8,TRBJ1-1,NA
CASRGTTDTQYF,TGCGCCAGCAGGGGGACTACTGATACGCAGTATTTT,NA,TRBV10-2,TRBJ2-3,TRBD2
CASSTTGDIYGYTF,TGTGCCAGCAGCACTACCGGGGACATCTATGGCTACACCTTC,NA,TRBV6-5,TRBJ1-2,NA
CASSPRRGTEAFF,TGTGCCAGCAGCCCTCGGCGGGGCACTGAAGCTTTCTTT,NA,TRBV7-2,TRBJ1-1,NA
CASSLGQGYGYTF,TGTGCCAGCAGTCTCGGACAGGGATATGGCTACACCTTC,once,TRBV28,TRBJ1-2,TRBD1
CASSPQAWLDEQFF,TGTGCCAGCTCACCTCAGGCTTGGTTGGATGAGCAGTTCTTC,NA,TRBV18,TRBJ2-1,NA
CASSIVAAPDTQYF,TGTGCCAGTAGTATAGTGGCGGCCCCAGATACGCAGTATTTT,few,TRBV19,TRBJ2-3,NA
CASSDDRGRTEAFF,TGTGCCAGCAGTGACGACAGGGGGCGAACTGAAGCTTTCTTT,NA,TRBV6-6,TRBJ1-1,TRBD1
CASTGTPTYEQYF,TGTGCCAGCACCGGGACACCTACCTACGAGCAGTACTTC,NA,TRBV28,TRBJ2-7,NA
CASSGGPLSDEQFF,TGCGCCAGCAGCGGTGGGCCCCTTAGCGATGAGCAGTTCTTC,NA,TRBV5-1,TRBJ2-1,NA
CASSLALQGLGGYTF,TGTGCCAGCAGCTTAGCGCTACAGGGTCTTGGCGGCTACACCTTC,NA,TRBV7-2,TRBJ1-2,NA
CASSGPGTGGTDTQYF,TGTGCCAGCAGCGGCCCCGGGACAGGGGGCACAGATACGCAGTATTTT,NA,TRBV9,TRBJ2-3,TRBD1
CASTGYPGGNQPQHF,TGTGCCAGTACGGGCTATCCGGGAGGCAATCAGCCCCAGCATTTT,once,TRBV19,TRBJ1-5,NA
CASSPGFPDGRTNYGYTF,TGTGCCAGCAGTCCAGGGTTCCCCGACGGGAGAACTAACTATGGCTACACCTTC,NA,TRBV9,TRBJ1-2,NA
CASSVQGGNTGELFF,TGTGCCAGCAGTGTGCAGGGAGGGAACACCGGGGAGCTGTTTTTT,NA,TRBV25-1,TRBJ2-2,NA
CASSLEVRGQGMSGYTF,TGTGCCAGCAGCTTAGAGGTACGGGGACAGGGGATGAGTGGCTACACCTTC,NA,TRBV5-6,TRBJ1-2,TRBD1
CASSGTSGGYTGELFF,TGCGCCAGCAGCGGGACTAGCGGGGGGTACACCGGGGAGCTGTTTTTT,few,TRBV5-1,TRBJ2-2,TRBD2
CASSVARGGLGYTF,TGTGCCAGCAGCGTAGCCAGGGGTGGATTGGGCTACACCTTC,medium-sized,TRBV9,TRBJ1-2,NA
CASSSHISGGSYEQYF,TGTGCCAGTAGCTCCCATATTTCGGGGGGCTCCTACGAGCAGTACTTC,once,TRBV19,TRBJ2-7,TRBD2
CASSIKTGLNTEAFF,TGTGCCAGCAGCATAAAAACAGGGCTGAACACTGAAGCTTTCTTT,NA,TRBV7-2,TRBJ1-1,NA
CASSLGAGGTYGYTF,TGTGCCAGCAGCCTAGGAGCAGGGGGAACGTATGGCTACACCTTC,NA,TRBV7-8,TRBJ1-2,TRBD1
CASSPRGTGGFEKLFF,TGCGCCAGCAGCCCCCGGGGTACGGGGGGCTTTGAAAAACTGTTTTTT,NA,TRBV5-1,TRBJ1-4,NA
CASSIDVRTGVFDNEQFF,TGTGCCAGCAGCATAGACGTTAGGACAGGGGTCTTTGACAATGAGCAGTTCTTC,NA,TRBV11-3,TRBJ2-1,TRBD1
CASSPITRTRGDRYEQYF,TGTGCCAGCAGCCCGATCACAAGGACGAGGGGGGACAGGTACGAGCAGTACTTC,NA,TRBV11-2,TRBJ2-7,TRBD1
CASSPTGGTEAFF,TGTGCCAGCAGTCCCACAGGGGGCACTGAAGCTTTCTTT,NA,TRBV6-6,TRBJ1-1,TRBD1